The text below deals with one T cell receptor (beta chain). This sample is drawn from a study of blood T cell repertoires in COVID-19. At the level of the study: Material from acute and convalescent COVID-19 was sourced from the United States, Italy and Spain. The analysed material was cDNA or gDNA that came from T cells, B-cell-depleted T cells, or PBMCs.

The data were produced by immunoSEQ multiplex PCR, yet TCRdb's version contains in-frame clones alone and is incomplete. The table shows 55,000 to 80,000 clones, with about 86% occurring only once. The sequencing input was peripheral blood. This sequence was found in a man in his sixties or seventies with acute or convalescent COVID-19.

CDR3 loop: CASSEAEQGAKNTEAFF. CDR3 DNA sequence: TGTGCCAGCAGTGAAGCCGAGCAGGGGGCGAAGAACACTGAAGCTTTCTTT. The chain couples TRBV2 to TRBJ1-1; TRBD1 aligns across 8 bases. The CDR3 has 17 residues. V shed 0 bases and J 1 base; nucleotides not matched to a gene: 7. The germline CDR1 and CDR2 sequences are SNHLY and FYNNEI.